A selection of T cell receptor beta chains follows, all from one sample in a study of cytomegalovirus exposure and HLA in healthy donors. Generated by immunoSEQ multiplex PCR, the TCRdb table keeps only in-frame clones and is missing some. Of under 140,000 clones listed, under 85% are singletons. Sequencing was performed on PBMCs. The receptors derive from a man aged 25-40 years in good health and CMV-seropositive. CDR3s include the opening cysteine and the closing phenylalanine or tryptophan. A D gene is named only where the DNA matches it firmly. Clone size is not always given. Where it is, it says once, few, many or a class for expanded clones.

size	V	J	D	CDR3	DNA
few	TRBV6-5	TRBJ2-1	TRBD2	CASSYHGLAGEQFF	TGTGCCAGCAGTTACCACGGACTAGCTGGTGAGCAGTTCTTC
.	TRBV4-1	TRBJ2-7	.	CASSPVPLAEQYF	TGCGCCAGCAGCCCCGTACCTTTGGCCGAGCAGTACTTC
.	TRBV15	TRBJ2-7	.	CATSRSGNPKEQYF	TGTGCCACCAGCAGGTCGGGGAACCCTAAGGAGCAGTACTTC
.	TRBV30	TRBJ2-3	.	CAWSVLLTDTQYF	TGTGCCTGGAGTGTTCTACTCACAGATACGCAGTATTTT
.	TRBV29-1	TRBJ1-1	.	CSAGMARTEAFF	TGCAGCGCCGGGATGGCGAGGACTGAAGCTTTCTTT
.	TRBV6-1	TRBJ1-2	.	CASSPWTDNYGYTF	TGTGCCAGCAGTCCATGGACAGATAACTATGGCTACACCTTC
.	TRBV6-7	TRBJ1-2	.	CASRGKRGYTF	TGTGCCAGCAGGGGTAAGAGGGGCTACACCTTC
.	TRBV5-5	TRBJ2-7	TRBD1	CASSLDLSGQGYEQYF	TGTGCCAGCAGCTTGGATCTATCGGGACAGGGTTACGAGCAGTACTTC
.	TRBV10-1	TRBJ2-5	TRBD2	CASSESTVAGGETQYF	TGCGCCAGCAGTGAGTCGACAGTAGCGGGGGGGGAGACCCAGTACTTC
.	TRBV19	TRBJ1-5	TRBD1	CASSIGTGGQPQHF	TGTGCCAGTAGTATTGGGACAGGGGGTCAGCCCCAGCATTTT
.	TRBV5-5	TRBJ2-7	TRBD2	CASSLLAGGYEQYF	TGTGCCAGCAGCTTGTTAGCGGGGGGATACGAGCAGTACTTC
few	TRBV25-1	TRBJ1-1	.	CASGGTGRGISEAFF	TGTGCCAGCGGGGGGACGGGGCGGGGGATCTCTGAAGCTTTCTTT
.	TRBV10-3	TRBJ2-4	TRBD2	CAISESSRGENIQYF	TGTGCCATCAGTGAGTCGTCTCGGGGGGAAAACATTCAGTACTTC
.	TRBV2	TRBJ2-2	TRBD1	CASGDREGAGELFF	TGTGCCAGTGGCGACAGGGAAGGTGCCGGGGAGCTGTTTTTT
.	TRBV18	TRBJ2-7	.	CASSPLAGFLGEQYF	TGTGCCAGCTCACCACTGGCGGGTTTCTTGGGGGAGCAGTACTTC
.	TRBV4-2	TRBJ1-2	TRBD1	CASSQLGQGNYGYTF	TGTGCCAGCAGCCAATTGGGACAGGGTAACTATGGCTACACCTTC
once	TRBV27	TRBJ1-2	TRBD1	CASSLGTGGHGYTF	TGTGCCAGCAGTTTAGGGACAGGGGGACATGGCTACACCTTC
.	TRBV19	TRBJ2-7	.	CASRQTPAGLYEQYF	TGTGCCAGTAGGCAGACACCGGCGGGGTTGTACGAGCAGTACTTC
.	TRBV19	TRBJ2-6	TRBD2	CASSIGISGGIGANVLTF	TGTGCCAGTAGTATAGGTATCTCCGGGGGGATAGGGGCCAACGTCCTGACTTTC
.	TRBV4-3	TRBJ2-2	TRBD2	CASSPQGAGGLHTGELFF	TGCGCCAGCAGCCCTCAGGGTGCGGGGGGGCTCCATACCGGGGAGCTGTTTTTT
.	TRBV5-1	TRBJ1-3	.	CASRGAQDSGNTIYF	TGCGCCAGCAGGGGCGCCCAGGACTCTGGAAACACCATATATTTT
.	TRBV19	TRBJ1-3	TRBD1	CASSMGQHSGNTIYF	TGTGCCAGTAGTATGGGACAGCACTCTGGAAACACCATATATTTT
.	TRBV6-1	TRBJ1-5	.	CASSRGQPQHF	TGTGCCAGCAGCAGGGGTCAGCCCCAGCATTTT
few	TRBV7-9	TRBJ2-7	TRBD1	CASSPLRGRKPYEQYF	TGTGCCAGCAGCCCACTCAGGGGGCGAAAGCCCTACGAGCAGTACTTC
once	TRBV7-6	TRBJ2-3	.	CASSAQGGTSTDTQYF	TGTGCCAGCAGCGCACAAGGGGGAACTAGCACAGATACGCAGTATTTT
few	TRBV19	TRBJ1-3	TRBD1	CASSKTGGASGNTIYF	TGTGCCAGTAGTAAGACAGGGGGCGCGTCTGGAAACACCATATATTTT
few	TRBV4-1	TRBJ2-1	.	CASSQGLTTYNEQFF	TGCGCCAGCAGCCAGGGACTCACTACTTACAATGAGCAGTTCTTC
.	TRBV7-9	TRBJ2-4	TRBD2	CASSPGTSGGPLNIQYF	TGTGCCAGCAGCCCGGGGACTAGCGGGGGGCCTTTAAACATTCAGTACTTC
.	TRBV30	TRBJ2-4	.	CACQGGSKNIQYF	TGTGCCTGCCAGGGGGGTTCCAAAAACATTCAGTACTTC
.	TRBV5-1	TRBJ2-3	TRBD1	CASSLARGQDTDTQYF	TGCGCCAGCAGCTTGGCCAGAGGACAGGACACAGATACGCAGTATTTT
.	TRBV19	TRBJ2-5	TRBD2	CASSMGLAGGRWGTQYF	TGTGCCAGTAGTATGGGGCTAGCGGGGGGCCGGTGGGGGACCCAGTACTTC
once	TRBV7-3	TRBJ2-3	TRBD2	CASSVAGASSTDTQYF	TGTGCCAGCAGTGTAGCGGGGGCCTCTAGCACAGATACGCAGTATTTT
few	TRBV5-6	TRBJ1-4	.	CASSHGQINEKLFF	TGTGCCAGCAGCCACGGACAGATTAATGAAAAACTGTTTTTT
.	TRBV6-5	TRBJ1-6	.	CASSTQGSPLHF	TGTGCCAGCAGCACCCAGGGTTCACCCCTCCACTTT
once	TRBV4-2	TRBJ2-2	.	CASSQILQGGELFF	TGTGCCAGCAGCCAAATATTGCAGGGCGGGGAGCTGTTTTTT
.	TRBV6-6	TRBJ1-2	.	CASSYSGQSGYTF	TGTGCCAGCAGTTACTCAGGACAGTCTGGCTACACCTTC
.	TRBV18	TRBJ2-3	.	CASSPLGQDTDTQYF	TGTGCCAGCTCACCCCTGGGACAAGACACAGATACGCAGTATTTT